The present T cell receptor (beta chain) was sequenced within a study of T cells after yellow fever vaccination. The length of the CDR3 is 16 residues. Looked up from germline, CDR1 is PRHDT and CDR2 is FYEKMQ (reference sequence). V dropped 4 bases and J dropped 2 bases, with 16 bases sitting between them. Using its own MiXCR run on the 5' RACE reads, TCRdb lists one record per CDR3 protein. The data contain about 300,000 distinct CDR3 sequences, around 7.3% of them singletons. This TCR derives from a man younger than 35 who received the YFV17D yellow fever vaccine. The rearrangement joins TRBV13 to TRBJ2-3; no clear D. The sequenced sample was PBMCs, obtained 35 to 50 days after the first yellow fever vaccination. CDR3 bases: TGTGCCAGCAGCTCAGTTAAAAACAGCTTCACAGATACGCAGTATTTT. Protein: CASSSVKNSFTDTQYF.